This is a list of T cell receptor beta chains from one sample in a study of shared clonotypes between healthy human individuals. Method: immunoSEQ multiplex PCR; TCRdb's copy keeps in-frame clones and lacks some. The table has roughly 720,000 clones, less than 95% seen once. Sequenced material: memory CD8+ T cells from PBMCs. The source is a man aged 18 to 30 in good health. Some clones in this sample may be carry-over from other donors' samples. CDR3s include the opening cysteine and the closing phenylalanine or tryptophan. The D gene is left open where the match is weak. Clone size, where shown, is once, few, many, or a class for clones that have expanded.

clone_size: NA
d_call: TRBD1
v_call: TRBV28
j_call: TRBJ2-1
cdr3_aa: CASGQGSYNEQFF
cdr3_nt: TGTGCCAGCGGACAGGGATCGTACAATGAGCAGTTCTTC

clone_size: once
d_call: NA
v_call: TRBV4-1
j_call: TRBJ2-7
cdr3_aa: CASSQGAASYEQYF
cdr3_nt: TGCGCCAGCAGCCAAGGAGCAGCCTCATACGAGCAGTACTTC

clone_size: NA
d_call: TRBD1
v_call: TRBV27
j_call: TRBJ2-7
cdr3_aa: CASSSGTGPSHEQYF
cdr3_nt: TGTGCCAGCAGCTCGGGGACAGGGCCCTCCCACGAGCAGTACTTC

clone_size: NA
d_call: TRBD1
v_call: TRBV28
j_call: TRBJ2-7
cdr3_aa: CASTVDRGYEQYF
cdr3_nt: TGTGCCAGCACGGTTGACAGGGGTTACGAGCAGTACTTC

clone_size: NA
d_call: NA
v_call: TRBV5-3
j_call: TRBJ1-4
cdr3_aa: CARSSVISAHNEKLFF
cdr3_nt: TGTGCCAGAAGCTCTGTCATATCAGCACATAATGAAAAACTGTTTTTT

clone_size: NA
d_call: TRBD1
v_call: TRBV7-8
j_call: TRBJ1-2
cdr3_aa: CASSFWTGTGYGYTF
cdr3_nt: TGTGCCAGCAGCTTCTGGACAGGGACGGGCTATGGCTACACCTTC

clone_size: NA
d_call: NA
v_call: TRBV4-1
j_call: TRBJ2-1
cdr3_aa: CASSRGNEQFF
cdr3_nt: TGCGCCAGCAGCCGCGGAAATGAGCAGTTCTTC

clone_size: NA
d_call: NA
v_call: TRBV9
j_call: TRBJ2-2
cdr3_aa: CASSVEGAGRTGELFF
cdr3_nt: TGTGCCAGCAGCGTAGAAGGGGCAGGGAGAACCGGGGAGCTGTTTTTT

clone_size: many
d_call: TRBD2
v_call: TRBV5-1
j_call: TRBJ2-1
cdr3_aa: CASSLEWTSGTNEQFF
cdr3_nt: TGCGCCAGCAGCTTGGAATGGACTAGCGGGACTAATGAGCAGTTCTTC

clone_size: once
d_call: NA
v_call: TRBV10-1
j_call: TRBJ2-3
cdr3_aa: CASSLTSTDTQYF
cdr3_nt: TGCGCCAGCAGTCTGACTAGCACAGATACGCAGTATTTT

clone_size: NA
d_call: NA
v_call: TRBV11-3
j_call: TRBJ2-7
cdr3_aa: CASSLPYGWSSYEQYF
cdr3_nt: TGTGCCAGCAGCTTACCATACGGTTGGTCCTCCTACGAGCAGTACTTC

clone_size: NA
d_call: TRBD1
v_call: TRBV7-9
j_call: TRBJ2-4
cdr3_aa: CASSLVTGAEDIQYF
cdr3_nt: TGTGCCAGCAGCTTAGTGACAGGGGCTGAGGACATTCAGTACTTC

clone_size: NA
d_call: NA
v_call: TRBV11-1
j_call: TRBJ2-1
cdr3_aa: CASSLMGRIEQFF
cdr3_nt: TGTGCCAGCAGCTTAATGGGGCGGATTGAGCAGTTCTTC

clone_size: NA
d_call: NA
v_call: TRBV5-1
j_call: TRBJ2-7
cdr3_aa: CASSLVRGMAYEQYF
cdr3_nt: TGCGCCAGCAGCTTGGTTCGGGGGATGGCCTACGAGCAGTACTTC

clone_size: once
d_call: TRBD2
v_call: TRBV27
j_call: TRBJ2-7
cdr3_aa: CASSLVGGLAGSRSQYF
cdr3_nt: TGTGCCAGCAGTCTCGTGGGCGGTCTAGCGGGGAGTAGGTCTCAGTACTTC

clone_size: once
d_call: NA
v_call: TRBV28
j_call: TRBJ2-7
cdr3_aa: CASSWAGGVEQYF
cdr3_nt: TGTGCCAGCAGTTGGGCGGGTGGGGTCGAGCAGTACTTC

clone_size: NA
d_call: NA
v_call: TRBV7-9
j_call: TRBJ1-1
cdr3_aa: CASSGDGGNLNTEAFF
cdr3_nt: TGTGCCAGCTCGGGGGATGGAGGGAACTTGAACACTGAAGCTTTCTTT

clone_size: NA
d_call: TRBD2
v_call: TRBV27
j_call: TRBJ2-3
cdr3_aa: CASSLSSRGSTDTQYF
cdr3_nt: TGTGCCAGCAGTTTATCGTCGCGGGGGAGCACAGATACGCAGTATTTT

clone_size: NA
d_call: NA
v_call: TRBV5-1
j_call: TRBJ1-3
cdr3_aa: CASSLGPTDSGNTIYF
cdr3_nt: TGCGCCAGCAGCTTGGGTCCCACAGATTCTGGAAACACCATATATTTT

clone_size: once
d_call: NA
v_call: TRBV7-3
j_call: TRBJ2-1
cdr3_aa: CASSLKGRTGHNEQFF
cdr3_nt: TGTGCCAGCAGCTTAAAGGGGAGGACTGGGCACAATGAGCAGTTCTTC

clone_size: NA
d_call: NA
v_call: TRBV19
j_call: TRBJ2-2
cdr3_aa: CASSFSGPTGGELFF
cdr3_nt: TGTGCCAGTAGTTTCTCGGGCCCGACGGGCGGGGAGCTGTTTTTT

clone_size: NA
d_call: NA
v_call: TRBV7-6
j_call: TRBJ2-5
cdr3_aa: CASSLGPHGTEETQYF
cdr3_nt: TGTGCCAGCAGCTTAGGACCCCATGGAACAGAAGAGACCCAGTACTTC

clone_size: NA
d_call: NA
v_call: TRBV7-6
j_call: TRBJ2-1
cdr3_aa: CASSLNFGGDYNEQFF
cdr3_nt: TGTGCCAGCAGCTTAAATTTCGGCGGGGATTACAATGAGCAGTTCTTC

clone_size: NA
d_call: TRBD2
v_call: TRBV5-1
j_call: TRBJ2-7
cdr3_aa: CASSSKGLAGSSYEQYF
cdr3_nt: TGCGCCAGCAGCTCCAAGGGACTAGCGGGGAGCTCCTACGAGCAGTACTTC

clone_size: NA
d_call: NA
v_call: TRBV27
j_call: TRBJ1-3
cdr3_aa: CASSLSPRLGNTIYF
cdr3_nt: TGTGCCAGCAGTTTGAGCCCTCGTTTGGGAAACACCATATATTTT

clone_size: NA
d_call: NA
v_call: TRBV27
j_call: TRBJ2-7
cdr3_aa: CASSLWPGTNLDEQYF
cdr3_nt: TGTGCCAGCAGTTTATGGCCCGGGACAAATTTAGACGAGCAGTACTTC

clone_size: NA
d_call: NA
v_call: TRBV19
j_call: TRBJ2-7
cdr3_aa: CASSMAYRYEQYF
cdr3_nt: TGTGCCAGTAGTATGGCTTACCGTTACGAGCAGTACTTC

clone_size: NA
d_call: NA
v_call: TRBV4-2
j_call: TRBJ2-3
cdr3_aa: CASSLDRQGSTDTQYF
cdr3_nt: TGTGCCAGCAGCCTCGATAGGCAGGGCAGCACAGATACGCAGTATTTT

clone_size: NA
d_call: NA
v_call: TRBV28
j_call: TRBJ2-5
cdr3_aa: CASSFGRVIETQYF
cdr3_nt: TGTGCCAGCAGTTTCGGCAGGGTCATCGAGACCCAGTACTTC

clone_size: NA
d_call: NA
v_call: TRBV7-6
j_call: TRBJ2-1
cdr3_aa: CASSLEPNEQFF
cdr3_nt: TGTGCCAGCAGCTTAGAGCCGAATGAGCAGTTCTTC

clone_size: NA
d_call: NA
v_call: TRBV7-9
j_call: TRBJ1-1
cdr3_aa: CASSSSRDLTNTEAFF
cdr3_nt: TGTGCCAGCAGCTCCTCGCGTGATCTGACGAACACTGAAGCTTTCTTT

clone_size: NA
d_call: NA
v_call: TRBV4-3
j_call: TRBJ1-4
cdr3_aa: CASSQEGNGEKLFF
cdr3_nt: TGCGCCAGCAGCCAAGAGGGAAATGGTGAAAAACTGTTTTTT

clone_size: once
d_call: TRBD1
v_call: TRBV7-2
j_call: TRBJ2-2
cdr3_aa: CASSLHPGQGAGGELFF
cdr3_nt: TGTGCCAGCAGCTTACACCCGGGACAGGGGGCTGGCGGGGAGCTGTTTTTT

clone_size: NA
d_call: TRBD2
v_call: TRBV15
j_call: TRBJ2-1
cdr3_aa: CATSRDPPGLGPYNEQFF
cdr3_nt: TGTGCCACCAGCAGAGACCCACCGGGACTAGGCCCCTACAATGAGCAGTTCTTC

clone_size: NA
d_call: TRBD1
v_call: TRBV30
j_call: TRBJ2-1
cdr3_aa: CAWGYRGVSYNEQFF
cdr3_nt: TGTGCCTGGGGCTACAGGGGGGTATCCTACAATGAGCAGTTCTTC

clone_size: NA
d_call: TRBD1
v_call: TRBV10-2
j_call: TRBJ1-5
cdr3_aa: CASSDFGTGRLRQPQHF
cdr3_nt: TGCGCCAGCAGTGATTTTGGGACAGGGAGGCTAAGGCAGCCCCAGCATTTT

clone_size: NA
d_call: TRBD1
v_call: TRBV18
j_call: TRBJ1-5
cdr3_aa: CASSRNRGNQPQHF
cdr3_nt: TGTGCCAGCTCCCGCAACAGGGGAAATCAGCCCCAGCATTTT